A single sample gave rise to the 19 T cell receptor beta chains below, sequenced in a study of cytomegalovirus exposure and HLA in healthy donors. Primers: 60 Vbeta forward and 13 Jbeta reverse. Assay used: immunoSEQ multiplex PCR; TCRdb lists only in-frame clones, some missing. The table for this sample gives about 130,000 clones. The specimen sequenced was PBMCs. These receptors were collected from a man between 18 and 35 years old in good health and CMV-seronegative.

The chain joins TRBV2 to TRBJ1-2; D call uncertain. This CDR3 has 14 amino acids. Germline CDR1 SNHLY, CDR2 FYNNEI. V lost 3 bases, J lost 2 bases, and 10 bases lay in between. Here the CDR3 DNA reads TGTGCCAGCAGTGATCGAGGAATCAACTATGGCTACACCTTC. It yields the protein CASSDRGINYGYTF.

This sequence joins TRBV30 and TRBJ1-1; no clear D gene. There are 12 residues in the CDR3. The V gene's germline CDR1 is GTSNPN and CDR2 SVGIG (reference sequence). V lost 3 bases, J lost 5 bases, and 10 bases lay in between. This CDR3 reads CAWRLPGTEAFF. The CDR3 DNA reads as TGTGCCTGGAGGCTTCCGGGTACTGAAGCTTTCTTT.

J is TRBJ1-5 and V is TRBV4-1, with D tentatively TRBD1 (6 bases). The CDR3 covers 16 residues. Between the trimmed V and J ends, which lost 1 base and 7 bases, there was a span of 17 bases. Per germline, CDR1 MGHRA and CDR2 YSYEKL. CDR3 loop: CASSQVSGQLGQPQHF. The CDR3 DNA reads as TGCGCCAGCAGCCAAGTATCGGGACAATTGGGCCAGCCCCAGCATTTT.

The rearrangement links TRBV6-1 to TRBJ2-1; TRBD2 is a possible D gene (5 bases). The CDR3 has 15 residues. Germline V gives CDR1 MNHNS, CDR2 SASEGT. The V gene lost 2 bases and the J gene lost 2 bases, with 10 bases spanning the gap. This CDR3 reads CASSELGDPYNEQFF. The CDR3 DNA follows: TGTGCCAGCAGTGAACTGGGAGACCCCTACAATGAGCAGTTCTTC.

The chain combines TRBV19 with TRBJ1-2, with TRBD1 identical over 7 bases. The CDR3 length is 14 residues. CDR1 is LNHDA and CDR2 is SQIVND in the germline V gene (reference sequence). V trimming: 5 bases; J trimming: 2 bases; junction bases outside the gene matches: 5. CDR3 DNA sequence: TGTGCCAGTAGTCTCCCCAGGGGGAACTATGGCTACACCTTC. Residues: CASSLPRGNYGYTF.

The chain carries TRBV6-1 and TRBJ2-7; 8 positions agree with TRBD1. The ends lost 1 base at V and 4 bases at J; junction bases unmatched: 6. The CDR3 consists of 15 residues. Per the germline V gene, CDR1 is MNHNS and CDR2 is SASEGT. The CDR3 protein is CASSEGPGGLYEQYF. The CDR3 DNA is TGTGCCAGCAGTGAAGGGCCAGGGGGCTTGTACGAGCAGTACTTC.

V usage is TRBV28 and J usage is TRBJ2-2; 9 bases map to TRBD2. Germline lookup yields CDR1 MDHEN and CDR2 SYDVKM. The V segment lost 5 bases and the J segment 5 bases; nucleotides outside the gene matches: 9. CDR3 length: 16 residues. The CDR3, as DNA: TGTGCCAGCAGTCCTAGCGGGGCCCGGCCGACCGGGGAGCTGTTTTTT. This sequence encodes CASSPSGARPTGELFF.

The chain recombines TRBV11-3 with TRBJ1-1, with a possible D match to TRBD1 (5 bases). CDR1 is SGHNT, CDR2 YENEEA, per germline. The ends were cut back, 2 bases at V and 3 bases at J, with 7 bases in the middle. The CDR3 runs to 13 residues. The CDR3 coding sequence is TGTGCCAGCAGCTTATTCAGGGACACTGAAGCTTTCTTT. It specifies CASSLFRDTEAFF. The variable domain in full, with the rest retrieved from reference TRBV11-3 and TRBJ1-1, is EAGVVQSPRYKIIEKKQPVAFWCNPISGHNTLYWYLQNLGQGPELLIRYENEEAVDDSQLPKDRFSAERLKGVDSTLKIQPAELGDSAVYLCASSLFRDTEAFFGQGTRLTVV.

This CDR3 is CASSLAGALYEQYF. The CDR3 coding sequence is TGTGCCAGCAGCTTAGCGGGGGCCCTATACGAGCAGTACTTC. V usage is TRBV7-6 and J usage is TRBJ2-7; a possible D gene is TRBD1 (6 bases). This CDR3 has 14 amino acids. The germline V and J ends were trimmed by 0 bases and 4 bases, with 10 bases remaining between them. Germline loops: CDR1 SGHVS, CDR2 FNYEAQ.

This chain connects TRBV5-1 to TRBJ2-5; no reliable D call. V was trimmed by 0 bases and J by 2 bases, leaving 8 bases between them. The CDR3 spans 14 residues. CDR1 SGHRS and CDR2 YFSETQ come from the germline V gene. In DNA, the CDR3 is TGCGCCAGCAGCTTGGTCTTCAGGCAAGAGACCCAGTACTTC. This gives the protein CASSLVFRQETQYF.

The rearrangement links TRBV18 to TRBJ2-1, with unresolved D. Trimming cost V 2 bases and J 7 bases, with 9 bases left between them. The CDR3 has 13 amino acids. Germline loops: CDR1 KGHSH, CDR2 LQKENI. The CDR3 loop is CASSPKTSNEQFF. The DNA of the CDR3 is TGTGCCAGCTCACCAAAGACTTCTAATGAGCAGTTCTTC.

The chain combines TRBV5-1 with TRBJ1-2; D remains ambiguous. Trimming removed 3 bases from V and 7 bases from J, with 16 bases in between. The germline V gene has CDR1 SGHRS and CDR2 YFSETQ. This CDR3 region has 14 residues. CDR3 loop: CASSSTELYAGYTF. The CDR3, as DNA: TGCGCCAGCAGCTCGACGGAACTATATGCTGGCTACACCTTC. The full variable domain, with the rest looked up from reference TRBV5-1 and TRBJ1-2, is KAGVTQTPRYLIKTRGQQVTLSCSPISGHRSVSWYQQTPGQGLQFLFEYFSETQRNKGNFPGRFSGRQFSNSRSEMNVSTLELGDSALYLCASSSTELYAGYTFGSGTRLTVV.

About this clone: Within the sample, other DNA sequences also encode this same CDR3. The chain uses TRBV4-1 and TRBJ2-7; TRBD2 matches 14 bases. The CDR3 is 19 residues long. J was trimmed by 3 bases and V by 4 bases; bases with no gene match: 14. Germline-derived CDR1 and CDR2 are MGHRA and YSYEKL. CDR3 amino acids: CASSRPMGPGLAGVYEQYF. DNA of the CDR3: TGCGCCAGCAGCCGCCCCATGGGTCCGGGACTAGCGGGGGTCTACGAGCAGTACTTC.

Regarding this clone: One end of the junction is discordant with germline, which a read error may explain. This rearrangement joins TRBV7-7 to TRBJ2-7; a possible D gene is TRBD1 (6 bases). The CDR3 is 15 residues long. Germline V gives CDR1 SSHAT, CDR2 FNYEAQ (reference sequence). CDR3 residues: CASSFRDTGHYEQYF. The CDR3 bases are TGTGCTAGCAGCTTTAGGGACACTGGGCACTACGAGCAGTACTTC. The entire variable domain, with the rest obtained from reference TRBV7-7 and TRBJ2-7, is as follows: GAGVSQSPRYKVTKRGQDVTLRCDPISSHATLYWYQQALGQGPEFLTYFNYEAQPDKSGLPSDRFSAERPEGSISTLTIQRTEQRDSAMYRCASSFRDTGHYEQYFGPGTRLTVT.

This sequence joins TRBV21-1 and TRBJ2-3; the listed D gene, TRBD2, was not tested against the DNA. TRBV21-1 is listed as a pseudogene. The CDR3 runs to 15 residues. The chain's CDR3 is CASETSGVLTDTQYF. CDR3 DNA: TGTGCCAGCGAGACTAGCGGGGTCCTCACAGATACGCAGTATTTT.

The chain couples TRBV4-2 to TRBJ2-5; no firm D call. The J call may be faulty, since TRBJ2-7 better matches the DNA end. Germline loops: CDR1 LGHNA, CDR2 YNFKEQ. This CDR3 region has 13 residues. This CDR3 reads CASSQDLDYEQYF. CDR3 nucleotide sequence: TGTGCCAGCAGCCAAGATCTCGACTACGAGCAGTACTTC.

The gene calls are TRBV19 and TRBJ2-7; the match to TRBD1 covers 10 bases. The CDR3 runs 17 residues. The V segment lost 5 bases and the J segment 3 bases; nucleotides outside the gene matches: 13. The germline CDR1 and CDR2 sequences are LNHDA and SQIVND (reference sequence). The CDR3 nucleotides read TGTGCCAGTAGTTGGAAGCACCGGGACAGGGGTAACTACGAGCAGTACTTC. Its translation: CASSWKHRDRGNYEQYF.

The chain uses TRBV7-2 and TRBJ2-1; D is perhaps TRBD2 (6 bases). CDR3 size: 15 residues. Trimming took off 3 bases at V and 3 bases at J, with 12 bases between the two ends. Germline values: CDR1 SGHTA, CDR2 FQGNSA. Here the CDR3 DNA reads TGTGCCAGCAGCTTCTTCGGGGGTAGCTACAATGAGCAGTTCTTC. Translation gives CASSFFGGSYNEQFF.

The chain joins TRBV19 to TRBJ1-5, with 8 positions matching TRBD1. The length of the CDR3 is 15 residues. Looked up from germline, CDR1 is LNHDA and CDR2 is SQIVND (reference sequence). J gave up 3 bases and V 7 bases, and 8 bases lay outside the gene matches. CDR3 sequence (DNA): TGTGCCAGTAACACAGGGGGGGCCTTCAATCAGCCCCAGCATTTT. Its protein is CASNTGGAFNQPQHF.